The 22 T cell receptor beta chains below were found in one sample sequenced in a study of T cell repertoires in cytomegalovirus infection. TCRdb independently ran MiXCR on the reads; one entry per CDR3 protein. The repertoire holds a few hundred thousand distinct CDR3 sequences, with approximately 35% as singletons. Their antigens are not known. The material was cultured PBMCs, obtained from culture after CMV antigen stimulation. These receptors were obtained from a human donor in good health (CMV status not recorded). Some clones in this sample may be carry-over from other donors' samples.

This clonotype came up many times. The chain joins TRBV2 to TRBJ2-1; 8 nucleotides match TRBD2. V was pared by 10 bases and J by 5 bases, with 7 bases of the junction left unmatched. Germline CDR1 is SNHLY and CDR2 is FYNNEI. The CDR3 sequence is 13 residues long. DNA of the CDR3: TGTGCCACCCAGCGGGAGTTTAACAATGAGCAGTTCTTC. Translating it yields CATQREFNNEQFF.

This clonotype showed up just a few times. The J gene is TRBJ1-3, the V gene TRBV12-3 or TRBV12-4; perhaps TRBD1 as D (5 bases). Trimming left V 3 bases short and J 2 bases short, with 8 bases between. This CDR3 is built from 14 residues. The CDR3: CASSLIRAGNTIYF. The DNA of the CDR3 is TGTGCCAGCAGTTTGATCAGGGCTGGAAACACCATATATTTT.

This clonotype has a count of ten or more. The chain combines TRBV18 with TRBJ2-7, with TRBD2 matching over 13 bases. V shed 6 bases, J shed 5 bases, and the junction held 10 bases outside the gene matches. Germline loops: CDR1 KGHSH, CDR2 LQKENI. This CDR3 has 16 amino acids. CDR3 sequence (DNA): TGTGCCAGCTCTCCGAACGACGGACTAGCGGGAGACGAGCAGTACTTC. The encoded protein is CASSPNDGLAGDEQYF.

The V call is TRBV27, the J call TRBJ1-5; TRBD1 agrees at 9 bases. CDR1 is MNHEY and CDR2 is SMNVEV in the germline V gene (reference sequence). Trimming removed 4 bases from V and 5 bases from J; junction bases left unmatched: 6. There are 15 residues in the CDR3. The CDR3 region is CASSSMGQGHQPQHF. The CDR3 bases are TGTGCCAGCAGTTCTATGGGACAGGGACATCAGCCCCAGCATTTT.

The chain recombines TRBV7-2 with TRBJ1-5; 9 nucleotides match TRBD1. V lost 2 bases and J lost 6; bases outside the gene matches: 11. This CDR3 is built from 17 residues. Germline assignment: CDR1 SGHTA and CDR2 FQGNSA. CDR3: CASSLSHRTGVFQPQHF. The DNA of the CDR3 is TGTGCCAGCAGCTTAAGTCATCGGACAGGGGTTTTTCAGCCCCAGCATTTT.

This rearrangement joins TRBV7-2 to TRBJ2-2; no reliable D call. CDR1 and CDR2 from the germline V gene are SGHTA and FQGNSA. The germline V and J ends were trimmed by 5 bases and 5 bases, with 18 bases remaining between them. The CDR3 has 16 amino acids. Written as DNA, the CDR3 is TGTGCCAGCAGCCACTCAGTCTGGGGTCAGACCGGGGAGCTGTTTTTT. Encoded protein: CASSHSVWGQTGELFF.

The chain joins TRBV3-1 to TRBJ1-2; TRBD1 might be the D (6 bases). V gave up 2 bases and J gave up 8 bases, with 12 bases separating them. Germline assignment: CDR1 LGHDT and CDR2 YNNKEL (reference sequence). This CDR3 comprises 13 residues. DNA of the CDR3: TGTGCCAGCAGCCAATGGGGGGGCCGAGGCTACACCTTC. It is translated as CASSQWGGRGYTF.

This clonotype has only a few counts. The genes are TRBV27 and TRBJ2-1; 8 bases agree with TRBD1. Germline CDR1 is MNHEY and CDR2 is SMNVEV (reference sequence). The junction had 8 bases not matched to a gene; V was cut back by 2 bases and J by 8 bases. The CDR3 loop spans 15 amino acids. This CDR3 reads CASSLLGQGGHEQFF. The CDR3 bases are TGTGCCAGCAGTTTACTCGGACAGGGTGGGCATGAGCAGTTCTTC.

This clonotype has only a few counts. The CDR3 spells CASKGSGPYEQYF. The CDR3 nucleotides read TGTGCCAGCAAAGGTAGCGGACCCTACGAGCAGTACTTC. The chain employs TRBV28 and TRBJ2-7; a possible D gene is TRBD2 (6 bases). The CDR3 runs 13 residues. Germline CDR1 MDHEN, CDR2 SYDVKM. V gave up 7 bases and J gave up 2 bases, with 12 bases separating them.

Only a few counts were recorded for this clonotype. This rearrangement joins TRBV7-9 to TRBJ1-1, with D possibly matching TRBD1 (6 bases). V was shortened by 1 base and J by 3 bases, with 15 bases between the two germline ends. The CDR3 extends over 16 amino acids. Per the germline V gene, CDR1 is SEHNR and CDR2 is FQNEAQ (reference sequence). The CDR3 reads CASSLVRGLRDTEAFF. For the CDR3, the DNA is TGTGCCAGCAGCTTAGTACGGGGGCTAAGGGACACTGAAGCTTTCTTT.

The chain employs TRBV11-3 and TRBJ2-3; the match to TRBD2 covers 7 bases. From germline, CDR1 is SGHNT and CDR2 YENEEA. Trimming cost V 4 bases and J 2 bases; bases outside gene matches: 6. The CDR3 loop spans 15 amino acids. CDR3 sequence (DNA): TGTGCCAGCAGCTCTCTAGCGGAGAACACAGATACGCAGTATTTT. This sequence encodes CASSSLAENTDTQYF.

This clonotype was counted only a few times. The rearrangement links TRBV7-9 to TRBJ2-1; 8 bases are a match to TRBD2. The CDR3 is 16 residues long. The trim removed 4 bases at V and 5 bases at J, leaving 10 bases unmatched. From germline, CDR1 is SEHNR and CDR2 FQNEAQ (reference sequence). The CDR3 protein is CASSSRGLVRDNEQFF. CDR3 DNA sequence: TGTGCCAGCAGCTCACGGGGACTAGTCAGGGACAATGAGCAGTTCTTC.

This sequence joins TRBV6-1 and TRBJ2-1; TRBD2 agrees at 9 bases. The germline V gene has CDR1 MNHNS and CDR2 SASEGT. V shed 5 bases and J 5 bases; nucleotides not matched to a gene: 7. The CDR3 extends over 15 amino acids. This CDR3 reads CASSYSGRFHNEQFF. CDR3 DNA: TGTGCCAGCAGTTACAGCGGGAGGTTCCACAATGAGCAGTTCTTC.

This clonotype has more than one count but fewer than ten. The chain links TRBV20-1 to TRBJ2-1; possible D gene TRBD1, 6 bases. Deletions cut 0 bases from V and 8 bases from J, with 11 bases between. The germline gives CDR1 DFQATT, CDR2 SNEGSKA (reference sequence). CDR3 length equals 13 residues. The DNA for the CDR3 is TGCAGTGCTAGAGAAGGGGCAGGGGATGAGCAGTTCTTC. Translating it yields CSAREGAGDEQFF.

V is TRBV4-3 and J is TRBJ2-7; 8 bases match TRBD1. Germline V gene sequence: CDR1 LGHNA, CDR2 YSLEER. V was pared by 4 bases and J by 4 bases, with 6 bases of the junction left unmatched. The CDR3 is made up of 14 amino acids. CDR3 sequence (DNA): TGCGCCAGCAGCCCCCGGACAGGGAGGTACGAGCAGTACGTC. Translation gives CASSPRTGRYEQYV.

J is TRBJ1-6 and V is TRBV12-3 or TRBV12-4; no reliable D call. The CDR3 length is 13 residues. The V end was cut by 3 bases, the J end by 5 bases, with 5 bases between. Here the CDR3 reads CASSLENNSPLHF. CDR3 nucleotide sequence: TGTGCCAGCAGTTTGGAGAATAATTCACCCCTCCACTTT.

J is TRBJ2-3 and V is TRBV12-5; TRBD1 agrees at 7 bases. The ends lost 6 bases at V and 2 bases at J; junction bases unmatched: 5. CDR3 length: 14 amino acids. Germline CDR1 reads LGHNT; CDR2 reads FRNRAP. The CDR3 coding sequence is TGTGCTAGTGGCCAGGGACAGAACACAGATACGCAGTATTTT. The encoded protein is CASGQGQNTDTQYF.

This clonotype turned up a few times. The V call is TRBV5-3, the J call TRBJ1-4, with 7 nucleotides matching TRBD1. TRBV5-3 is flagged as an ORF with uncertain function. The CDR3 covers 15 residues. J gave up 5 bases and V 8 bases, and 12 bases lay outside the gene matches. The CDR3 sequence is CASSPLPGGNEKLFF. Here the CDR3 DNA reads TGTGCCAGCAGCCCACTGCCAGGGGGAAATGAAAAACTGTTTTTT.

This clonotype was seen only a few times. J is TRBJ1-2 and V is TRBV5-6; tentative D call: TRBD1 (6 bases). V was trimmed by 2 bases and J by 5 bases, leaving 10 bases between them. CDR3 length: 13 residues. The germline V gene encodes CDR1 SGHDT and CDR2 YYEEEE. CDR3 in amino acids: CASSLGQTYGYTF. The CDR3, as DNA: TGTGCCAGCAGCTTAGGACAGACTTATGGCTACACCTTC.

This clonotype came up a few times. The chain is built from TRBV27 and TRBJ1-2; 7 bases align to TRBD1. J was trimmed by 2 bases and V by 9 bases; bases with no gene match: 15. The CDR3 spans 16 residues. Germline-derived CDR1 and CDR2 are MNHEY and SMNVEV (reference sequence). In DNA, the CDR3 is TGTGCCAGGTACCGGGACAGCCATCCGAGAAACTATGGCTACACCTTC. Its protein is CARYRDSHPRNYGYTF.

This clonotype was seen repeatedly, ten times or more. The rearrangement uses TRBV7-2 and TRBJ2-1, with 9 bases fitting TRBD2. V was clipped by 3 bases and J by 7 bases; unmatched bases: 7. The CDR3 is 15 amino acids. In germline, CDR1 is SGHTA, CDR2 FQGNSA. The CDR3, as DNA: TGTGCCAGCAGCTTCCGCGGGAGGGGGGAAAATGAGCAGTTCTTC. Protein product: CASSFRGRGENEQFF.

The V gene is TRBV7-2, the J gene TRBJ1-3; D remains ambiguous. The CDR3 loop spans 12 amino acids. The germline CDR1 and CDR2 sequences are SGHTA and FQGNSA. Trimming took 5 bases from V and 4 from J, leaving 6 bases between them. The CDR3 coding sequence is TGTGCCAGCAGCCCCCCAGGAAACACCATATATTTT. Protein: CASSPPGNTIYF.